One and the same sample provided the 32 T cell receptor beta chains below, sequenced in a study of OX40 agonist ivuxolimab in advanced cancers. TCRdb's copy holds only in-frame clones and misses some; the assay was immunoSEQ multiplex PCR. The data show 70,000 to 90,000 clones, about 85% seen once. The material was CD4+ or CD8+ T cells sorted from blood, obtained in a trial of the OX40 agonist ivuxolimab. The origin of the receptors is an adult with an advanced solid tumor such as melanoma, head and neck, liver or kidney cancer.

The chain is built from TRBV5-1 and TRBJ2-7, with TRBD1 matching over 8 bases. Germline V gene sequence: CDR1 SGHRS, CDR2 YFSETQ. This CDR3 is built from 16 residues. V was clipped by 0 bases and J by 3 bases; unmatched bases: 8. Written as DNA, the CDR3 is TGCGCCAGCAGCTTGGCTCCGACAGGGGCGAACTACGAGCAGTACTTC. This encodes CASSLAPTGANYEQYF.

The chain links TRBV7-2 to TRBJ1-3; D is unclear. Germline loops: CDR1 SGHTA, CDR2 FQGNSA. Trimming shortened V by 1 base and J by 0 bases, and 10 bases separated the two germline ends. The CDR3 loop spans 16 amino acids. The CDR3 sequence: CASSLVPGPSGNTIYF. CDR3 nucleotides: TGTGCCAGCAGCTTAGTACCCGGACCCTCTGGAAACACCATATATTTT.

The chain recombines TRBV5-1 with TRBJ2-3; the D call may be TRBD1 or TRBD2 (5 bases each). V was pared by 0 bases and J by 2 bases, with 7 bases between. This CDR3 region has 14 residues. The V gene's germline CDR1 is SGHRS and CDR2 YFSETQ. The CDR3 region has the DNA TGCGCCAGCAGCTTGGTGGGGGTCACAGATACGCAGTATTTT. It yields the protein CASSLVGVTDTQYF.

This clone has a single count. This chain's CDR3 is CASRQGAFSDTQYF. Written as DNA, the CDR3 is TGCGCCAGCCGCCAGGGGGCTTTTTCAGATACGCAGTATTTT. This chain connects TRBV5-1 to TRBJ2-3; 8 positions agree with TRBD1. The ends lost 7 bases at V and 4 bases at J; junction bases unmatched: 8. Germline V gene lookup returns CDR1 SGHRS and CDR2 YFSETQ. The CDR3 loop spans 14 amino acids.

The chain has TRBV27 and TRBJ1-6, with 8 bases aligning to TRBD1. The CDR3 runs 17 residues. J lost 7 bases, V lost 3 bases, and 11 bases had no gene match. Germline V gene data show CDR1 as MNHEY and CDR2 as SMNVEV (reference sequence). CDR3 in amino acids: CASSFRAGTGGNSPLHF. CDR3 DNA: TGTGCCAGCAGTTTTAGGGCAGGGACAGGAGGGAATTCACCCCTCCACTTT.

This clone was picked up a small number of times. V usage is TRBV19 and J usage is TRBJ1-2, with 7 bases that match TRBD1. Germline V gives CDR1 LNHDA, CDR2 SQIVND (reference sequence). J lost 5 bases, V lost 7 bases, and 13 bases had no gene match. The CDR3 spans 15 residues. The DNA of the CDR3 is TGTGCCAGTACGGGCCTACTAGGGACAGCATATGGCTACACCTTC. This encodes CASTGLLGTAYGYTF.

The chain is built from TRBV5-4 and TRBJ2-6; D not certain. This CDR3 is 15 amino acids long. CDR1 and CDR2 (germline): SGHNT, YYREEE (reference sequence). V lost 4 bases to trimming and J lost 4 bases, with 12 bases between them. CDR3 sequence: CASSLHGVGANVLTF. CDR3 in DNA: TGTGCCAGCAGCCTGCATGGGGTCGGGGCCAACGTCCTGACTTTC.

The rearrangement links TRBV7-2 to TRBJ2-1; D not certain. Trimming pared 5 bases from V and 0 bases from J, leaving 11 bases between. This CDR3 contains 15 residues. CDR1 is SGHTA, CDR2 FQGNSA, per germline. The CDR3 here is CASSVTPSSYNEQFF. CDR3 DNA: TGTGCCAGCAGCGTGACGCCAAGCTCCTACAATGAGCAGTTCTTC.

This clone appeared a single time. The chain is built from TRBV5-1 and TRBJ2-7, with TRBD2 identical over 10 bases. The CDR3 contains 16 residues. Germline loops: CDR1 SGHRS, CDR2 YFSETQ. The V segment lost 4 bases and the J segment 6 bases; nucleotides outside the gene matches: 13. The CDR3 sequence is CASSQGTSGVGTEQYF. The DNA for the CDR3 is TGCGCCAGCAGCCAGGGAACTAGCGGGGTCGGTACCGAGCAGTACTTC.

In its sample, this clone was seen once. V is TRBV19 and J is TRBJ2-7; tentatively, D is TRBD1 or TRBD2 (5 bases each). This CDR3 has 15 residues. V lost 5 bases, J lost 2 bases, and 16 bases lay in between. Per the germline V gene, CDR1 is LNHDA and CDR2 is SQIVND (reference sequence). CDR3 loop: CASSLIDRGPYEQYF. The CDR3, as DNA: TGTGCCAGTAGTTTAATCGACAGAGGGCCCTACGAGCAGTACTTC.

The chain has TRBV30 and TRBJ2-5; TRBD2 agrees at 13 bases. Germline lookup yields CDR1 GTSNPN and CDR2 SVGIG (reference sequence). The CDR3 is 15 amino acids. The J segment lost 4 bases and the V segment lost 1 base, leaving 3 bases of the junction unmatched. The CDR3 loop is CAWSGLAGGVETQYF. DNA for the CDR3: TGTGCCTGGAGTGGACTAGCGGGAGGCGTAGAGACCCAGTACTTC.

The chain joins TRBV6-1 to TRBJ1-3; possibly TRBD1 for D (6 bases). V was pared by 4 bases and J by 8 bases, with 15 bases between. Germline V gives CDR1 MNHNS, CDR2 SASEGT. CDR3 length equals 14 residues. In nucleotides, the CDR3 is TGTGCCAGCAGTGTGGACTTGGGGGGCTACACCATATATTTT. As protein: CASSVDLGGYTIYF.

This clone was counted once. The chain combines TRBV7-2 with TRBJ2-1; tentative D call: TRBD2 (5 bases). V gave up 10 bases and J gave up 6 bases, with 16 bases separating them. CDR3 length: 13 amino acids. Germline CDR1 is SGHTA and CDR2 is FQGNSA. The CDR3 coding sequence is TGTGCCACAAGATTAGCGTCAGGCAATGAGCAGTTCTTC. Translated, it gives CATRLASGNEQFF.

This chain links TRBV5-4 with TRBJ2-7; the D gene is possibly TRBD2 (5 bases). The CDR3 contains 14 residues. V was cut by 4 bases and J by 2 bases, with 13 bases left in between. Germline CDR1 SGHNT, CDR2 YYREEE (reference sequence). The CDR3 bases are TGTGCCAGCAGCGAGACGGGGTCCCCCTACGAGCAGTACTTC. This gives the protein CASSETGSPYEQYF.

V gene TRBV5-6 combines with J gene TRBJ2-5; D gene uncertain. Per the germline V gene, CDR1 is SGHDT and CDR2 is YYEEEE. This CDR3 is built from 12 residues. V was shortened by 4 bases and J by 2 bases, with 6 bases between the two germline ends. The DNA of the CDR3 is TGTGCCAGCAGCGTGGGGCAAGAGACCCAGTACTTC. It specifies CASSVGQETQYF.

The sample holds a few counts of this clone. The chain joins TRBV11-2 to TRBJ1-6, with D unresolved. CDR1 is SGHAT, CDR2 FQNNGV, per germline. Trimming shortened V by 5 bases and J by 13 bases, and 15 bases separated the two germline ends. The CDR3 covers 13 residues. The CDR3 DNA reads as TGTGCCAGCAGCCCCACGGGTACTCCCCCCCTCCACTTT. Protein: CASSPTGTPPLHF.

The rearrangement joins TRBV6-6 to TRBJ2-7, with TRBD2 matching over 8 bases. Germline assignment: CDR1 MNHNY and CDR2 SVGAGI (reference sequence). The CDR3 contains 13 residues. V was pared by 6 bases and J by 2 bases, with 3 bases of the junction left unmatched. The CDR3: CASRSGGPYEQYF. The CDR3 DNA follows: TGTGCCAGCAGGAGCGGGGGCCCCTACGAGCAGTACTTC.

This rearrangement joins TRBV5-4 to TRBJ1-4; TRBD1 aligns across 7 bases. With V trimmed by 4 bases and J by 8 bases, 11 bases remained unmatched. From germline, CDR1 is SGHNT and CDR2 YYREEE (reference sequence). The CDR3 contains 15 residues. DNA of the CDR3: TGTGCCAGCAGCCACTCAGACAGGGAGGGCGAAAAACTGTTTTTT. Translated, it gives CASSHSDREGEKLFF.

This clone occurred once. The chain carries TRBV18 and TRBJ2-5; D may be TRBD1 or TRBD2 (6 bases each). Per germline, CDR1 KGHSH and CDR2 LQKENI. V shed 4 bases and J shed 5 bases, with 17 bases lying between them. This CDR3 spans 15 amino acids. The CDR3 bases are TGTGCCAGCTCACGGGACTCGACAGGAGAGGAGACCCAGTACTTC. This translates into CASSRDSTGEETQYF. Filled out from reference TRBV18 and TRBJ2-5, the complete variable domain reads NAGVMQNPRHLVRRRGQEARLRCSPMKGHSHVYWYRQLPEEGLKFMVYLQKENIIDESGMPKERFSAEFPKEGPSILRIQQVVRGDSAAYFCASSRDSTGEETQYFGPGTRLLVL.

This chain uses TRBV5-1 with TRBJ1-1, with D perhaps matching TRBD1 (6 bases). This CDR3 is built from 14 residues. Germline-derived CDR1 and CDR2 are SGHRS and YFSETQ. V was cut by 4 bases and J by 5 bases, with 15 bases left in between. CDR3 amino acids: CASSPNRERTEAFF. In nucleotides, the CDR3 is TGCGCCAGCAGCCCCAACAGGGAACGAACTGAAGCTTTCTTT.

This clone was detected once. The chain has TRBV7-9 and TRBJ2-2, with D possibly TRBD2 on 6 matching bases. Germline-derived CDR1 and CDR2 are SEHNR and FQNEAQ (reference sequence). CDR3 length equals 17 residues. V lost 2 bases and J 1 base, leaving 14 bases between the germline ends. CDR3: CASSLWFSEGNTGELFF. The CDR3 DNA reads TGTGCCAGCAGCTTATGGTTCTCGGAGGGGAACACCGGGGAGCTGTTTTTT.

This clone appeared a few times. V is TRBV7-2 and J is TRBJ1-5; D possibly corresponds to TRBD1 (6 bases). Trimming removed 5 bases from V and 2 bases from J, with 13 bases in between. The germline V gene has CDR1 SGHTA and CDR2 FQGNSA. CDR3 length: 15 amino acids. DNA for the CDR3: TGTGCCAGCAGCCGTGACAGGAACCGCAATCAGCCCCAGCATTTT. This translates into CASSRDRNRNQPQHF.

The chain couples TRBV11-2 to TRBJ2-7; 10 bases map to TRBD1. V shed 3 bases, J shed 3 bases, and the junction held 5 bases outside the gene matches. Germline V gene sequence: CDR1 SGHAT, CDR2 FQNNGV. The CDR3 spans 15 residues. For the CDR3, the DNA is TGTGCCAGCAGCTTGACAGGGGGCAAGGGCTACGAGCAGTACTTC. It codes for CASSLTGGKGYEQYF.

This clone was counted once. This chain joins TRBV18 and TRBJ2-1; possibly TRBD1 for D (5 bases). The CDR3 has 15 amino acids. Germline CDR1 is KGHSH and CDR2 is LQKENI. V shed 4 bases and J shed 7 bases, with 17 bases lying between them. This CDR3 is CASSRGREGLNEQFF. The CDR3 nucleotides are TGTGCCAGCTCACGGGGCAGGGAAGGGTTGAATGAGCAGTTCTTC.

This clone was counted at least ten times. The V gene is TRBV27, the J gene TRBJ2-2; no reliable D call. V shed 3 bases and J shed 7 bases, with 9 bases lying between them. The CDR3 extends over 13 amino acids. The germline V gene encodes CDR1 MNHEY and CDR2 SMNVEV (reference sequence). The DNA of the CDR3 is TGTGCCAGCAGTTTGTGGGGAAACGGGGAGCTGTTTTTT. This encodes CASSLWGNGELFF.

The rearrangement uses TRBV13 and TRBJ2-5, with 12 bases fitting TRBD2. Germline V gives CDR1 PRHDT, CDR2 FYEKMQ (reference sequence). V shed 5 bases, J shed 7 bases, and the junction held 8 bases outside the gene matches. The length of the CDR3 is 15 residues. This chain's CDR3 is CASSIRLAGVGTQYF. As DNA, the CDR3 is TGTGCCAGCAGCATCCGACTAGCGGGGGTTGGGACCCAGTACTTC.

Only a few counts were recorded for this clone. The chain couples TRBV11-3 to TRBJ1-5; D is unresolved. Germline CDR1 reads SGHNT; CDR2 reads YENEEA. V lost 6 bases and J lost 6, with 15 bases in between. CDR3 length: 14 amino acids. The CDR3 loop is CASRRDWEGQPQHF. CDR3 bases: TGTGCCAGCAGACGAGACTGGGAGGGTCAGCCCCAGCATTTT.

J is TRBJ1-2 and V is TRBV20-1; D is unclear. The V and J ends lost 3 bases and 3 bases respectively, with 5 bases between them. CDR1 is DFQATT and CDR2 is SNEGSKA in the germline V gene (reference sequence). The CDR3 is 11 residues long. The CDR3: CSASGDYGYTF. The CDR3 nucleotides are TGCAGTGCTAGTGGGGACTATGGCTACACCTTC.

The genes are TRBV7-9 and TRBJ2-1; tentative D call: TRBD2 (7 bases). Trimming shortened V by 6 bases and J by 7 bases, and 19 bases separated the two germline ends. The CDR3 extends over 15 amino acids. The V gene's germline CDR1 is SEHNR and CDR2 FQNEAQ (reference sequence). In DNA form, the CDR3 reads TGTGCCAGCAGACGAGGGGGAGGGCCGGGGAATGAGCAGTTCTTC. This sequence encodes CASRRGGGPGNEQFF.

This chain links TRBV6-5 with TRBJ1-3; D gene uncertain. The CDR3 contains 15 residues. Trimming pared 0 bases from V and 2 bases from J, leaving 8 bases between. Germline values: CDR1 MNHEY, CDR2 SVGAGI. The CDR3 nucleotides are TGTGCCAGCAGTTACTCGAGGGCTGCTGGAAACACCATATATTTT. This gives the protein CASSYSRAAGNTIYF.

This clone was detected a few times. This chain joins TRBV6-1 and TRBJ1-4; D perhaps matches TRBD1 (5 bases). CDR3 length equals 17 residues. Looked up from germline, CDR1 is MNHNS and CDR2 is SASEGT. V lost 4 bases to trimming and J lost 1 base, with 16 bases between them. CDR3 residues: CASSARLVRETNEKLFF. In DNA form, the CDR3 reads TGTGCCAGCAGTGCCCGATTGGTCAGGGAAACTAATGAAAAACTGTTTTTT.

This chain joins TRBV6-1 and TRBJ2-3; no clear D gene. CDR1 is MNHNS, CDR2 SASEGT, per germline. This CDR3 is built from 16 residues. The ends were cut back, 4 bases at V and 0 bases at J, with 14 bases in the middle. The CDR3 spells CASSGTYSLSTDTQYF. The DNA for the CDR3 is TGTGCCAGCAGTGGAACATACAGTCTTAGCACAGATACGCAGTATTTT.